Listed below are T cell receptor beta chains from one sample, sequenced in a study of blood T cell repertoires in COVID-19. Here immunoSEQ multiplex PCR was the method, and the copy in TCRdb shows in-frame clones only, minus some. The data show about 68,000 clones, about four fifths seen once. Sequenced input: peripheral blood. The receptors stem from a man aged 50 to 59 with active COVID-19. The CDR3 runs from the conserved cysteine through the conserved F or W. The order of the fields is clone size, D gene, CDR3 length, J gene, V gene, CDR3 protein, CDR3 DNA. The D gene is left open where the match is weak. Clone size, where shown, is once, few, many, or a class for clones that have expanded.

>-|-|15|TRBJ2-2|TRBV10-1
CASSPDRLGTGELFF
TGCGCCAGCAGTCCCGACAGGCTCGGCACCGGGGAGCTGTTTTTT
>-|-|14|TRBJ2-3|TRBV5-1
CASSLDGRADTQYF
TGCGCCAGCAGCTTGGACGGCAGGGCCGATACGCAGTATTTT
>-|-|14|TRBJ1-5|TRBV11-2
CASSPGYDNQPQHF
TGTGCCAGCAGCCCAGGGTATGACAATCAGCCCCAGCATTTT
>-|TRBD1|16|TRBJ2-7|TRBV18
CASSPPGGAGGAEQYF
TGTGCCAGCTCACCTCCAGGCGGGGCAGGGGGCGCCGAGCAGTACTTC
>-|TRBD1|14|TRBJ2-2|TRBV19
CATGTGPNTGELFF
TGTGCCACCGGGACAGGGCCGAACACCGGGGAGCTGTTTTTT
>-|TRBD1|18|TRBJ2-3|TRBV11-2
CASSSPLGQVGVTDTQYF
TGTGCCAGCAGCTCACCCTTAGGACAGGTGGGAGTCACAGATACGCAGTATTTT
>-|-|12|TRBJ2-7|TRBV7-9
CASSTGWKEQYF
TGTGCCAGCAGCACCGGGTGGAAAGAGCAGTACTTC
>-|-|16|TRBJ2-5|TRBV7-9
CASSFRSQTGGETQYF
TGTGCCAGCAGCTTTAGGTCCCAAACAGGCGGAGAGACCCAGTACTTC
>few|TRBD2|18|TRBJ2-1|TRBV4-2
CASSQDTERGGSYNEQFF
TGTGCCAGCAGCCAAGATACTGAGCGGGGGGGCTCCTACAATGAGCAGTTCTTC
>-|-|16|TRBJ2-1|TRBV11-2
CASSPGGARAYNEQFF
TGTGCCAGCAGCCCCGGAGGGGCGAGGGCCTACAATGAGCAGTTCTTC
>-|-|12|TRBJ2-7|TRBV6-2/TRBV6-3
CASSFPSYEQYF
TGTGCCAGCAGTTTCCCTTCCTACGAGCAGTACTTC
>-|TRBD2|12|TRBJ2-3|TRBV6-5
CASRGGADTQYF
TGTGCCAGCAGGGGGGGGGCAGATACGCAGTATTTT
>-|TRBD2|16|TRBJ2-4|TRBV4-2
CASSRGLAGEENIQYF
TGTGCCAGCAGCCGAGGTCTAGCGGGGGAGGAGAACATTCAGTACTTC
>-|-|13|TRBJ2-7|TRBV4-1
CASSQGQGSEQYF
TGCGCCAGCAGCCAAGGCCAGGGGAGCGAGCAGTACTTC
>-|-|13|TRBJ2-7|TRBV6-6
CASSSGISYEQYF
TGTGCCAGCAGTTCCGGGATCTCCTACGAGCAGTACTTC
>-|-|15|TRBJ2-3|TRBV10-3
CAISESRQLTDTQYF
TGTGCCATCAGTGAATCGCGACAGCTCACAGATACGCAGTATTTT
>-|TRBD2|15|TRBJ2-7|TRBV19
CASSDPGTSVYEQYF
TGTGCCAGTAGTGACCCCGGGACTAGCGTCTACGAGCAGTACTTC
>-|-|11|TRBJ1-1|TRBV20-1
CSAGRGTEAFF
TGCAGTGCTGGACGGGGCACTGAAGCTTTCTTT
>-|-|12|TRBJ1-4|TRBV28
CASRFGREKLFF
TGTGCCAGCAGGTTCGGGAGGGAAAAACTGTTTTTT